A selection of T cell receptor beta chains follows, all from one sample in a study of blood T cell repertoires in COVID-19. Sequencing used immunoSEQ multiplex PCR; TCRdb keeps in-frame clones, though not all of them. Found here are fewer than 25,000 clones, approximately 90% of them singletons; the top ten hold around 6.3%. Sequenced input: peripheral blood. The receptors come from a woman older than 75 with active COVID-19. CDR3s include the opening cysteine and the closing phenylalanine or tryptophan.

V	CDR3
TRBV6-2/TRBV6-3	CASSSRVAGLTYEQYF
TRBV5-1	CASSLRVPGQGTIF
TRBV5-4	CASSFGGTSSSYNSPLHF
TRBV2	CASRGGGFSTDTQYF
TRBV19	CASSIRWTGDPPTEAFF
TRBV6-2/TRBV6-3	CASSWTGMGNTEAFF
TRBV4-1	CASSHTGQIDGYTF
TRBV6-5	CASSPGTASNQPQHF
TRBV10-3	CATLPEVSYNEQFF
TRBV5-4	CASSLERAGPTEAFF
TRBV9	CASSVTGQGNSPLHF
TRBV6-2/TRBV6-3	CASSNPGGSVQETQYF
TRBV3-1/TRBV3-2	CASSKGDYTF
TRBV6-1	CASSDSPGHLIPTEAFF
TRBV27	CASSLSRGNTEAFF
TRBV6-5	CASSYLGGSGEKLFF
TRBV30	CAWKTGQGSNQPQHF
TRBV5-4	CASSFLPLGRGTVRADTQYF
TRBV19	CASSITAGGYGYTF
TRBV5-4	CASSLALAAAYEQYF
TRBV6-2/TRBV6-3	CASSYSPPGFRDTGELFF
TRBV6-2/TRBV6-3	CASSRLADYNEQFF
TRBV2	CASSSTGGVEQPQHF
TRBV25-1	CASQSGEYTGELFF
TRBV5-1	CASSLADRANTEAFF
TRBV5-1	CASSPRVDTGELFF
TRBV7-3	CASSFGGNYGYTF
TRBV2	CASSAFSGGAGETQYF